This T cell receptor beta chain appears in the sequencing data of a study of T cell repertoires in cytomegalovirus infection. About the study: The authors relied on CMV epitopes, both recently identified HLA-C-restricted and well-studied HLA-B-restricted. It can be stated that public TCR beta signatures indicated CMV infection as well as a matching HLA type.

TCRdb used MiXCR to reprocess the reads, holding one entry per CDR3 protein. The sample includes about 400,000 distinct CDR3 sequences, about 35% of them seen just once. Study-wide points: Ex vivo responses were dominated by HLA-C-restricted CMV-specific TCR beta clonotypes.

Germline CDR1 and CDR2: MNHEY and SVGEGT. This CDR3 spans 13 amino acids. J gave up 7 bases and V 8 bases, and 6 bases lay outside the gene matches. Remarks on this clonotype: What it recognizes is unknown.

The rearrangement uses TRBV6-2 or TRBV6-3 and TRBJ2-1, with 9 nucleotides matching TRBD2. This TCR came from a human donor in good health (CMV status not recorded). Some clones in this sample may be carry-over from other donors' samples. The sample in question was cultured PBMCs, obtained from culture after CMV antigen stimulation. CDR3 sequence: CASSLAGKNEQFF. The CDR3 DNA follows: TGTGCCAGCTCCCTAGCGGGAAAAAATGAGCAGTTCTTC.